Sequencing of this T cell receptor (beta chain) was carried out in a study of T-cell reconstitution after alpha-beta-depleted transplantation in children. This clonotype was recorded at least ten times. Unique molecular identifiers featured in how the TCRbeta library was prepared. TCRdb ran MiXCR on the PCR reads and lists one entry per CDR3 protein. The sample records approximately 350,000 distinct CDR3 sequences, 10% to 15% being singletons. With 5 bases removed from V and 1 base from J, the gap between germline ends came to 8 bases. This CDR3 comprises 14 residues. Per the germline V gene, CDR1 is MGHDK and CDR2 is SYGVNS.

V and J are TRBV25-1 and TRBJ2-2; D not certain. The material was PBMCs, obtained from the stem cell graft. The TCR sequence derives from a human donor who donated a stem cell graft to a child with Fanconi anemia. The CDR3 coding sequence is TGTGCCAGCAGTAGCATCGGGAACACCGGGGAGCTGTTTTTT. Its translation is CASSSIGNTGELFF.